The rows below give T cell receptor beta chains drawn from one sample of a study of T cells in Graves' hyperthyroidism and ophthalmopathy. TCRdb re-called the multiplex PCR reads through MiXCR, storing one row per CDR3 protein. The repertoire holds about 570,000 distinct CDR3 sequences, with around 42% as singletons. Sequenced: peripheral blood or thyroid tissue (not recorded which). Every receptor here comes from an adult woman with Graves' disease, either hyperthyroidism or ophthalmopathy (not recorded which). The CDR3 runs from the conserved cysteine through the conserved F or W. The order of the fields is D gene, J gene, V gene, clone size, CDR3 protein, CDR3 DNA. A D gene is named only where the DNA matches it firmly. Clone size is given for some rows only: seen once, a few or many times, or a class if the clone is expanded.

d_gene: TRBD2
j_gene: TRBJ2-7
v_gene: TRBV10-3
abundance: -
CDR3aa: CAISGGAGETGELYF
CDR3nt: TGTGCCATCAGTGGTGGGGCGGGAGAAACCGGGGAGCTGTACTTC

d_gene: -
j_gene: TRBJ2-7
v_gene: TRBV5-6
abundance: many
CDR3aa: CASSYRESYEQYF
CDR3nt: TGTGCCAGCAGCTACAGGGAATCCTACGAGCAGTACTTC

d_gene: -
j_gene: TRBJ1-5
v_gene: TRBV20-1
abundance: many
CDR3aa: CSAGGGDQPQHF
CDR3nt: TGCAGTGCTGGCGGCGGAGATCAGCCCCAGCATTTT

d_gene: -
j_gene: TRBJ1-1
v_gene: TRBV6-6
abundance: many
CDR3aa: CASRLTETNTEAFF
CDR3nt: TGTGCCAGCAGATTGACAGAGACGAACACTGAAGCTTTCTTT

d_gene: TRBD1
j_gene: TRBJ1-1
v_gene: TRBV7-8
abundance: many
CDR3aa: CASTGNRGKTGSRGWNTEAFF
CDR3nt: TGTGCCAGCACGGGAAACAGGGGAAAGACGGGTTCAAGGGGATGGAACACTGAAGCTTTCTTT

d_gene: -
j_gene: TRBJ2-2
v_gene: TRBV7-8
abundance: -
CDR3aa: CASTIVRDTGELFF
CDR3nt: TGTGCCAGCACCATAGTCCGGGACACCGGGGAGCTGTTTTTT

d_gene: -
j_gene: TRBJ1-1
v_gene: TRBV5-1
abundance: few
CDR3aa: CASSSLAGAAFF
CDR3nt: TGCGCCAGCAGCTCGCTAGCGGGAGCAGCTTTCTTT

d_gene: -
j_gene: TRBJ1-4
v_gene: TRBV6-1
abundance: -
CDR3aa: CASSELQRVKLFF
CDR3nt: TGTGCCAGCAGTGAACTTCAGCGGGTGAAACTGTTTTTT

d_gene: TRBD1
j_gene: TRBJ1-2
v_gene: TRBV11-3
abundance: -
CDR3aa: CASSPTPGQGGGYGYTF
CDR3nt: TGTGCCAGCAGCCCCACCCCGGGACAGGGGGGTGGCTATGGCTACACCTTC

d_gene: -
j_gene: TRBJ2-7
v_gene: TRBV9
abundance: many
CDR3aa: CASSPGGTASSYEQYF
CDR3nt: TGTGCCAGCAGCCCAGGAGGGACAGCCAGCTCCTACGAGCAGTACTTC

d_gene: TRBD1
j_gene: TRBJ1-3
v_gene: TRBV5-4
abundance: many
CDR3aa: CASSADRGGGNTIYF
CDR3nt: TGTGCCAGCAGCGCGGACAGGGGAGGTGGAAACACCATATATTTT

d_gene: TRBD2
j_gene: TRBJ2-7
v_gene: TRBV6-6
abundance: -
CDR3aa: CASSGLAGVNHYEQYF
CDR3nt: TGTGCCAGCTCGGGACTAGCGGGAGTAAACCACTACGAGCAGTACTTC

d_gene: TRBD1
j_gene: TRBJ1-2
v_gene: TRBV5-1
abundance: -
CDR3aa: CASSYQGDRYGYTF
CDR3nt: TGCGCCAGCAGCTACCAGGGGGATCGCTATGGCTACACCTTC

d_gene: -
j_gene: TRBJ1-4
v_gene: TRBV7-2
abundance: -
CDR3aa: CASSPLRGNEKLFF
CDR3nt: TGTGCCAGCAGCCCTCTGAGGGGAAATGAAAAACTGTTTTTT

d_gene: -
j_gene: TRBJ2-7
v_gene: TRBV2
abundance: -
CDR3aa: CASSVQGPYEQYF
CDR3nt: TGTGCCAGCAGTGTACAGGGCCCCTACGAGCAGTACTTC

d_gene: TRBD2
j_gene: TRBJ2-7
v_gene: TRBV20-1
abundance: many
CDR3aa: CSAHSLAGSLEQYF
CDR3nt: TGCAGTGCTCATTCCTTAGCGGGATCACTGGAGCAGTACTTC

d_gene: -
j_gene: TRBJ2-7
v_gene: TRBV28
abundance: few
CDR3aa: CASSLNWVGGYEQYF
CDR3nt: TGTGCCAGCAGTTTAAATTGGGTAGGCGGCTACGAGCAGTACTTC

d_gene: -
j_gene: TRBJ1-6
v_gene: TRBV14
abundance: many
CDR3aa: CASSQKSPLHF
CDR3nt: TGTGCCAGCAGCCAGAAATCACCCCTCCACTTT

d_gene: TRBD1
j_gene: TRBJ2-2
v_gene: TRBV11-1
abundance: many
CDR3aa: CASSLPNGQEKPLTGELFF
CDR3nt: TGTGCCAGCAGCTTACCCAACGGACAGGAAAAGCCTCTCACCGGGGAGCTGTTTTTT

d_gene: -
j_gene: TRBJ1-5
v_gene: TRBV7-7
abundance: -
CDR3aa: CASSFGSGHPPQHF
CDR3nt: TGTGCTAGCAGCTTTGGGAGCGGCCATCCCCCCCAGCATTTT

d_gene: -
j_gene: TRBJ1-1
v_gene: TRBV20-1
abundance: many
CDR3aa: CSASRDTGKVNTEAFF
CDR3nt: TGCAGTGCTAGCCGGGACACCGGGAAGGTGAACACTGAAGCTTTCTTT

d_gene: TRBD1
j_gene: TRBJ1-3
v_gene: TRBV25-1
abundance: few
CDR3aa: CASSAGQGIAGNTIYF
CDR3nt: TGTGCCAGCAGTGCCGGACAGGGTATCGCCGGAAACACCATATATTTT

d_gene: -
j_gene: TRBJ1-5
v_gene: TRBV10-3
abundance: few
CDR3aa: CAIRNSGENQPQHF
CDR3nt: TGTGCCATCAGGAACTCTGGGGAGAATCAGCCCCAGCATTTT

d_gene: -
j_gene: TRBJ2-7
v_gene: TRBV5-1
abundance: many
CDR3aa: CASSPYIQGSEQYF
CDR3nt: TGCGCCAGCAGCCCATACATACAGGGATCCGAGCAGTACTTC

d_gene: -
j_gene: TRBJ1-1
v_gene: TRBV20-1
abundance: many
CDR3aa: CSASEGSMNTEAFF
CDR3nt: TGCAGTGCTAGCGAGGGCAGCATGAACACTGAAGCTTTCTTT

d_gene: -
j_gene: TRBJ1-6
v_gene: TRBV20-1
abundance: many
CDR3aa: CSARGPPGAGSPLHF
CDR3nt: TGCAGTGCTAGAGGCCCTCCAGGGGCAGGTTCACCCCTCCACTTT

d_gene: TRBD1
j_gene: TRBJ1-5
v_gene: TRBV24-1
abundance: -
CDR3aa: CATSGPGTGQPQHF
CDR3nt: TGTGCCACCAGTGGCCCCGGGACAGGACAGCCCCAGCATTTT

d_gene: TRBD2
j_gene: TRBJ2-7
v_gene: TRBV9
abundance: many
CDR3aa: CASSVSGRPSYEQYF
CDR3nt: TGTGCCAGCAGCGTGAGCGGGAGGCCCTCCTACGAGCAGTACTTC

d_gene: -
j_gene: TRBJ2-7
v_gene: TRBV6-1
abundance: many
CDR3aa: CASSQGELAFYEQYF
CDR3nt: TGTGCCAGCAGCCAGGGGGAACTAGCGTTCTACGAGCAGTACTTC

d_gene: -
j_gene: TRBJ1-1
v_gene: TRBV9
abundance: -
CDR3aa: CASSVGGDKGAFF
CDR3nt: TGTGCCAGCAGCGTAGGGGGGGATAAAGGCGCTTTCTTT

d_gene: TRBD1
j_gene: TRBJ2-7
v_gene: TRBV20-1
abundance: many
CDR3aa: CSARPATGGERVPYEQYF
CDR3nt: TGCAGTGCTAGGCCAGCGACAGGGGGAGAGCGCGTCCCCTACGAGCAGTACTTC